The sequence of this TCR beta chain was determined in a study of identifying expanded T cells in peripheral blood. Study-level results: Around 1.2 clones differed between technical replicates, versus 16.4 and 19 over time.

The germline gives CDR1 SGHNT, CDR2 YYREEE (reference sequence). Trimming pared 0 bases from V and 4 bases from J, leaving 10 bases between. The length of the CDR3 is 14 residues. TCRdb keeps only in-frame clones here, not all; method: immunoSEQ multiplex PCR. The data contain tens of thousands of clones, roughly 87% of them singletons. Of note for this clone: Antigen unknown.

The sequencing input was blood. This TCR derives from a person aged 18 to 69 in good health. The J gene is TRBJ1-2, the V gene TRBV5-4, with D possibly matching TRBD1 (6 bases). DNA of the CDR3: TGTGCCAGCAGCTTGGACAGGGTCCGCTATGGCTACACCTTC. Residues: CASSLDRVRYGYTF.